This T cell receptor (beta chain) was captured in a study of cytomegalovirus exposure and HLA in healthy donors (dated by TCRdb to the late 2010s). Study-level background: According to an earlier analysis of around 600 of the donors, about 179 million T cells yielded 117 million unique TCR beta sequences and approximately 300 Gb of sequence data. To predict cytomegalovirus infection status, the study brought together high-throughput TCR immunosequencing, statistical association of individual TCRs with disease status, and machine learning. In a later analysis, previously published TCR beta repertoires from 670 or so donors were re-analyzed and high-resolution HLA genotyping was added so that TCR occurrence patterns could be studied. Rather than using new phenotypic data, the later analysis identified candidate immune exposures from TCR beta sequences and from how often those sequences occurred across donors. Besides the first cohort of more than 650 subjects, a separate validation cohort made up of roughly 120 different subjects was used. Of the 300 to 450 genotyped donors, roughly 80% fell in the genetic ancestry cluster associated with self-reported Caucasian donors. Donor age, sex, ethnicity and CMV serostatus were compiled together with the repertoire data. The study aimed to test whether signatures of past pathogen exposure could be identified by cataloging public T cell receptors. Both class I and class II loci were covered by HLA typing, at four-digit resolution. About 280 gigabases of sequencing data and some 85 million unique TCR sequences were included in an early release covering about 600 HLA-typed donors. Every repertoire in the discovery cohort had been generated on one and the same sequencing platform. Four to six DR-DQ haplotypes were handled as single units for association and clustering, since linkage in the cohort was strong. A later genetic analysis used genome-wide SNP genotypes for about 55% of the 666 donors, treating that subset as a discovery cohort. The number of typed donors differed by locus: about 620-640 for A, B, C, DRB1 and DQB1; 522 for DQA1; around 580 for DPA1; and 450 to 480 for DPB1. Across 398 genotyped donors of the cohort, an average of approximately 220,000 unique TCR beta nucleotide sequences per donor were sequenced, and about a sixth of those sequences were non-productive. To decide whether each TCR beta V gene segment behaved as functional or pseudogenic, an earlier analysis of some 580 of the donors relied on high-throughput TCR beta sequencing. Using immunosequencing, the study profiled T cell repertoires from around 670 subjects and related those repertoires to cytomegalovirus serostatus.

Here is what the overall study found, with its caveats: In both the original and validation cohorts, the classifier was reported to diagnose cytomegalovirus status with high specificity and sensitivity. The study gave a list of about 160 TCR beta chains associated with cytomegalovirus. According to the authors, the approach could potentially be generalized to other disease states and immunological phenotypes. Specific HLA alleles were associated with 15,000 to 20,000 TCR beta sequences at a false discovery rate of 0.05 in a later analysis. In vitro tests confirmed that a few of the cytomegalovirus-associated TCR beta chains recognize cytomegalovirus antigens. A later analysis found that most CMV-associated TCR beta chains appeared HLA-restricted, with HLA associations seemingly driven largely by CMV exposure. Assigning TCR associations to individual alleles was difficult when HLA alleles, especially DR and DQ, strongly co-occurred. The 87-base-pair reads could not distinguish some IMGT-functional V segments, including TRBV6-2 and TRBV6-3, so those segments were excluded. A cluster of highly shared sequence variants was judged likely to represent a technical artifact of the sequencing pipeline. Several of the top co-occurrence clusters appeared to be linked to parvovirus B19, influenza, CMV and Epstein-Barr virus, according to a later analysis. Correlated functional status among segregating V segments might reflect linkage disequilibrium, but an unknown experimental factor could not be ruled out. In a later analysis, the rate of TCR association differed among HLA loci, with DRB1 alleles having the most associated TCRs and HLA-C alleles having the fewest. In this cohort, only TCR beta chains were sequenced, and detectable features were limited by the absence of alpha or paired-chain data. V-gene and J-gene trimming of TCR beta chains was associated with a missense DCLRE1C variant in a later genetic analysis, and the association was replicated in an independent cohort. A further reported finding was that TCR beta sequences accurately predicted the HLA-A and HLA-B alleles for most subjects in the first cohort. Because counts were too low, some 16 rarely observed V segments, including chromosome 9 orphons, were excluded from the earlier analysis of around 640 of the donors. Across donors, most TCR sequences were observed very rarely, whereas some public TCRs were present in many individuals. The presence/absence analyses assumed that sequencing depth was roughly uniform across donors, and that assumption may not be true. CMV serostatus was the only immune exposure information available for the cohort. In a later analysis, HLA-associated TCR beta chains were found to be more clonally expanded and to have lower generation probabilities than equally common non-associated chains. Because some donors lacked HLA typing at each locus, the association tests relied only on the typed subset. Broadly in line with IMGT annotations, most TCR beta V segments showed up in productive rearrangements about 90% or about 30% of the time in an earlier analysis of around 550 of the donors. In a later genetic analysis, fewer N-insertions in productive TCRs were reported among donors in an Asian-associated ancestry cluster than the roughly 640-donor mean.

About this clone itself: The antigen this receptor binds is unknown. The record has no base qualities; no much larger clone is one base away.

Trimmed from V: 3 bases; trimmed from J: 2 bases; junction bases lacking a gene match: 2. The CDR3 sequence holds 15 residues, the cysteine and phenylalanine included. The only DNA kept is the CDR3, 45 bases in frame from the first base. The germline V gene (reference sequence) supplies CDR1 MNHNY and CDR2 SVGAGI. Library preparation used the immunoSEQ multiplex PCR assay. For the multiplex PCR, a mixture combining 60 forward primers for TCR Vbeta segments and 13 reverse primers for TCR Jbeta segments was used. Amplification of the CDR3 region of rearranged TCR beta genes was performed with a multiplex PCR assay on genomic DNA. The Illumina HiSeq System was used to sequence the amplified TCR beta libraries as 87-base-pair reads. Per the original workflow: A later analysis counted some 80 million unique TCR beta chains across the 650 to 700 repertoires, and roughly 10 million of these chains were shared by at least two donors. Raw reads were error-corrected and collapsed into unique sequences with a nearest-neighbor algorithm that merged closely related sequences to remove PCR and sequencing errors. To assign V, D and J gene segments, CDR3 sequences were aligned to IMGT reference sequences. For a sequence to be retained, a match of at least six nucleotides was required to both a V gene segment and a J gene segment. A rearrangement was called productive if the CDR3 had no stop codons and remained in frame with V and J, and every other rearrangement was called non-productive. CDR3 was defined by IMGT convention, running from the second conserved V-encoded cysteine to the conserved J-encoded phenylalanine. The earlier analysis of approximately 500 of the donors excluded sequences that lacked an unambiguous match to a single V gene segment. An earlier analysis of a few hundred of the donors classified V segments as functional when productive rearrangements were above 56.7% and as segregating when the standard deviation between donors was above 5%. A statistical classification framework was built to diagnose cytomegalovirus status from the catalog of TCR beta chain sequences. In a later analysis, TCR nucleotide sequences were compared against IMGT/GENE-DB human TR gene sequences so that V and J genes could be assigned. In a later analysis, CDR3 sequences and most-parsimonious VDJ recombination scenarios were assigned using the TCRdist pipeline. In a later analysis, every TCR beta chain was defined by the combination of its CDR3 amino acid sequence and its V-gene family, and reads without a unique V-gene family were dropped. As a way to deal with suspected cross-contamination and a sequencing artifact, a later analysis dropped roughly 600 nucleotide sequences that were highly shared and had low generation probability. In a later analysis, a clonal expansion index for each public chain was calculated from normalized within-repertoire ranks of inferred template counts. Generation probabilities in a later analysis came from a VDJ recombination model fitted to out-of-frame rearrangements, and those results were checked against IGoR. Hypergeometric tests were used in a later analysis to score TCR-TCR, TCR-HLA and TCR-CMV co-occurrence, with a repertoire-size bias correction applied to the TCR pairs. False discovery rates were estimated in a later analysis by permuting HLA or CMV assignments 20 times. In a later analysis, co-occurring TCRs were grouped with DBSCAN, and TCRdist sequence similarity was added when clustering was performed within HLA-allele-positive subsets. Repertoires with fewer than 30,000 or more than 120,000 public chains, plus five repertoires with anomalous nucleotide sharing, were excluded from co-occurrence clustering. Entries here come from immuneACCESS through TCRdb and include only in-frame sequences with V and J called. Some clones fail to appear in such tables; in the studies checked, an unresolved V gene covers under half of the shortfall, and the cause of the remainder is unknown. The D gene and trimming were derived from the DNA, and the V and J assignments and clone size from that table. This sample gives fewer than 150,000 clones in total; roughly three quarters of them show up just once. The ten largest clones represent more than 4.5% of the sample.

The cohort consisted of 600 or so healthy bone marrow donors. All cohort members were sampled while nominally healthy, although unrecorded immune exposures were likely present. The donor was CMV seronegative and belonged to the group of around 400 seronegative cohort members. A peripheral blood sample was provided by each donor, and peripheral blood mononuclear cells were used for TCR beta sequencing. The Qiagen DNeasy Blood Extraction Kit was used to extract genomic DNA from the blood cell samples. The chain employs TRBV6-6 and TRBJ1-3, with 9 middle bases fitting TRBD1. The sequenced sample consisted of PBMCs. This TCR was recovered from a woman aged 45-59 years in good health and CMV-seronegative. The CDR3 region: CASSYGDRAGNTIYF. The DNA sequence follows: TGTGCCAGCAGTTATGGGGACAGGGCTGGAAACACCATATATTTT.